The 12 T cell receptor beta chains below come from one sample, sequenced in a study of identical twins. TCRdb re-analysed the 5' RACE reads in MiXCR, keeping a single row per CDR3 protein. The sample includes about 690,000 distinct CDR3 sequences, roughly 6.2% of them seen just once. The sample was naive T cells sorted from blood. The receptors stem from a man aged 18-30 years in good health.

This chain links TRBV5-6 with TRBJ2-5; D is uncertain. Trimming left V 5 bases short and J 1 base short, with 9 bases between. Per germline, CDR1 SGHDT and CDR2 YYEEEE. This CDR3 spans 13 amino acids. The CDR3 bases are TGTGCCAGCAGTCGGGTAGGCCAAGAGACCCAGTACTTC. Amino acid sequence: CASSRVGQETQYF.

The rearrangement joins TRBV18 to TRBJ1-4, with D unresolved. Trimming stripped 0 bases from V and 5 bases from J, with 13 bases between. In germline, CDR1 is KGHSH, CDR2 LQKENI. The CDR3 is 16 amino acids. The CDR3 coding sequence is TGTGCCAGCTCACCACCTAGTCGGGGATTAAATGAAAAACTGTTTTTT. It is translated as CASSPPSRGLNEKLFF.

This clonotype has ten or more counts. The chain is built from TRBV12-3 or TRBV12-4 and TRBJ2-3; 11 nucleotides match TRBD2. The CDR3 contains 18 residues. Losses at the gene ends were 6 bases for V and 2 bases for J; bases not matched to a gene: 13. Here the CDR3 reads CASRGLAEGWTHTDTQYF. The CDR3 nucleotides read TGTGCCAGCAGGGGACTAGCGGAGGGGTGGACACACACAGATACGCAGTATTTT.

This clonotype was seen only a few times. This chain uses TRBV24-1 with TRBJ1-2, with D uncertain. This CDR3 has 16 amino acids. Trimming left V 1 base short and J 4 bases short, with 15 bases between. CDR1 is KGHDR and CDR2 is SFDVKD in the germline V gene. Here the CDR3 reads CATSDFGGNGLYGYTF. In DNA, the CDR3 is TGTGCCACCAGTGATTTTGGCGGGAATGGCCTCTATGGCTACACCTTC.

This clonotype was observed a few times. This chain joins TRBV7-6 and TRBJ2-7, with TRBD1 identical over 9 bases. V shed 7 bases and J 4 bases; nucleotides not matched to a gene: 11. This CDR3 region has 15 residues. Germline CDR1 SGHVS, CDR2 FNYEAQ. The CDR3 here is CASIPGPDRGYEQYF. DNA of the CDR3: TGTGCCAGCATCCCCGGGCCGGACAGGGGTTACGAGCAGTACTTC.

There are a few counts of this clonotype. The chain carries TRBV20-1 and TRBJ2-7, with D possibly TRBD1 on 5 matching bases. Deletions cut 1 base from V and 5 bases from J, with 12 bases between. CDR1 and CDR2 from the germline V gene are DFQATT and SNEGSKA (reference sequence). The CDR3 covers 13 residues. The CDR3 DNA reads as TGCAGTGCTAGAGGGGGCCTCGCACACGAGCAGTACTTC. It is translated as CSARGGLAHEQYF.

This clonotype was observed many times. The rearrangement uses TRBV20-1 and TRBJ1-6; TRBD1 matches 9 bases. This CDR3 region has 17 residues. Trimming at V came to 2 bases and at J to 7 bases, leaving 12 bases not matched to a gene. Germline V lookup: CDR1 DFQATT, CDR2 SNEGSKA (reference sequence). CDR3 amino acids: CSARLDGDREYNSPLHF. The CDR3 coding sequence is TGCAGTGCTAGACTCGATGGGGACAGGGAGTACAATTCACCCCTCCACTTT.

This clonotype was recorded many times. The chain links TRBV20-1 to TRBJ2-1, with 8 bases identical to TRBD2. Germline assignment: CDR1 DFQATT and CDR2 SNEGSKA (reference sequence). The CDR3 consists of 16 residues. V was clipped by 3 bases and J by 5 bases; unmatched bases: 12. The CDR3 spells CSASSPSSGLNNEQFF. As DNA, the CDR3 is TGCAGTGCTAGTAGCCCATCTAGCGGGCTTAACAATGAGCAGTTCTTC.

This clonotype has a count of ten or more. V is TRBV27 and J is TRBJ2-7; tentatively, D is TRBD1 or TRBD2 (6 bases each). Trimming took off 8 bases at V and 3 bases at J, with 23 bases between the two ends. In germline, CDR1 is MNHEY, CDR2 SMNVEV (reference sequence). CDR3 size: 16 residues. The CDR3 loop is CASAPNRDFLFYEQYF. The CDR3 DNA follows: TGTGCCAGCGCCCCAAACAGGGACTTCCTATTCTACGAGCAGTACTTC.

In this sample, this clonotype turned up a few times. The J gene is TRBJ2-2, the V gene TRBV5-1; D gene ambiguous. CDR3 size: 15 residues. V was trimmed by 2 bases and J by 0 bases, leaving 8 bases between them. Looked up from germline, CDR1 is SGHRS and CDR2 is YFSETQ. The CDR3 DNA reads TGCGCCAGCAGCTTTTCAGGCGCGAACACCGGGGAGCTGTTTTTT. Its protein product is CASSFSGANTGELFF.

V is TRBV12-3 or TRBV12-4 and J is TRBJ2-1, with 8 bases lining up with TRBD2. The CDR3 contains 14 residues. Trimming cost V 2 bases and J 5 bases; bases outside gene matches: 2. The chain's CDR3 is CASSLFGGDNEQFF. For the CDR3, the DNA is TGTGCCAGCAGTTTATTCGGGGGGGACAATGAGCAGTTCTTC.

This clonotype was seen at least ten times. The rearrangement uses TRBV29-1 and TRBJ2-1, with 8 nucleotides matching TRBD2. The V segment lost 7 bases and the J segment 7 bases; nucleotides outside the gene matches: 12. The CDR3 consists of 14 residues. The germline V gene encodes CDR1 SQVTM and CDR2 ANQGSEA. CDR3 sequence reads: CSGFTGGPFNEQFF. As DNA, the CDR3 is TGCAGCGGTTTTACGGGAGGGCCCTTTAATGAGCAGTTCTTC.